This TCR beta chain was sequenced for a study of cytomegalovirus exposure and HLA in healthy donors. Study information: Among about 380 genotyped donors, around 81% fell in the Caucasian-associated ancestry cluster. Study conclusions and caveats: Rare TCR sequences dominated, though some public TCRs recurred in many donors.

PCR involved 60 Vbeta and 13 Jbeta primers. Sequencing used immunoSEQ multiplex PCR; TCRdb keeps in-frame clones, though not all of them. This sample carries 150,000 or so clones, over 65% of them seen once, and the ten largest clones take around 13%. Comment on this clone: Its antigen is undetermined.

The CDR3 length is 13 residues. The germline CDR1 and CDR2 sequences are MDHEN and SYDVKM. The rearrangement uses TRBV28 and TRBJ2-5; D is possibly TRBD2 (6 bases). The better agreement between TRBJ2-7 and the DNA end casts doubt on the J call. This receptor was identified in a middle-aged man in good health and CMV-seropositive. The sample was PBMCs. CDR3 in amino acids: CASSSGLHYEQYF. CDR3 DNA sequence: TGTGCCAGCAGTTCGGGACTCCACTACGAGCAGTACTTC.